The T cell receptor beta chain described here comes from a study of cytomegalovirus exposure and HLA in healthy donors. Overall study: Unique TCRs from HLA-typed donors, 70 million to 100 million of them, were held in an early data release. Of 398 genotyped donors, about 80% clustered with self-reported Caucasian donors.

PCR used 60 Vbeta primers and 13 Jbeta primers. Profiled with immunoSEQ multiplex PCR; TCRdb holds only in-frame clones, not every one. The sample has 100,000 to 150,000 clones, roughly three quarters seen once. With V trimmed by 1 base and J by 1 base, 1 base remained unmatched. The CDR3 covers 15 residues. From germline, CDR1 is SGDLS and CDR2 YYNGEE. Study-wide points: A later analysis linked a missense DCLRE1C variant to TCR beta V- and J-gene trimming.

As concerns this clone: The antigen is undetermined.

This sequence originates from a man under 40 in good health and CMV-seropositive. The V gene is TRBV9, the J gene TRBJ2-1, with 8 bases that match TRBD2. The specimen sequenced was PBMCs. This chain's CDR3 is CASSVTGGSYNEQFF. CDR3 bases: TGTGCCAGCAGCGTAACGGGAGGGTCCTACAATGAGCAGTTCTTC. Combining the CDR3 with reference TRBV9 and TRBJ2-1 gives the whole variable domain DSGVTQTPKHLITATGQRVTLRCSPRSGDLSVYWYQQSLDQGLQFLIQYYNGEERAKGNILERFSAQQFPDLHSELNLSSLELGDSALYFCASSVTGGSYNEQFFGPGTRLTVL.